This TCR beta chain was recorded in a study of blood T cell repertoires in COVID-19. Study details: COVID-19 samples collected from the United States, Italy and Spain covered acute and convalescent phases.

This CDR3 contains 12 residues. CDR1 and CDR2 from the germline V gene are SEHNR and FQNEAQ (reference sequence). V lost 11 bases and J 2 bases, leaving 11 bases between the germline ends. Profiling relied on immunoSEQ multiplex PCR, and the TCRdb table lists in-frame clones only, not all of them. This table has about 190,000 clones, approximately 91% appearing once. The chain couples TRBV7-9 to TRBJ2-3; D might be TRBD1 (6 bases). Sequencing used peripheral blood. The receptor comes from a young man with acute or convalescent COVID-19. The CDR3 here is CAGQRLTDTQYF. The CDR3 DNA reads as TGTGCCGGACAGCGACTCACAGATACGCAGTATTTT.